Following are 30 T cell receptor beta chains from one sample sequenced in a study of graft-versus-host responses after intestinal transplantation. The data were produced by immunoSEQ multiplex PCR, yet TCRdb's version contains in-frame clones alone and is incomplete. The top ten clones hold about 6% of a sample with tens of thousands of clones, around 90% of them seen once. The sequencing here drew on PBMCs, taken approximately 97 weeks after intestinal transplant. The receptors derive from a human patient who received an intestinal transplant, so some T cells may come from the graft donor.

The chain employs TRBV30 and TRBJ2-7, with D perhaps TRBD2 (6 bases). CDR3 length: 12 amino acids. The germline CDR1 and CDR2 sequences are GTSNPN and SVGIG (reference sequence). V dropped 2 bases and J dropped 9 bases, with 14 bases sitting between them. The CDR3 nucleotides read TGTGCCTGGAGTCTCCAGGGAGGAGGGCAGTACTTC. As protein: CAWSLQGGGQYF.

The chain is built from TRBV7-8 and TRBJ1-2; a weak D match, TRBD1 (6 bases). This CDR3 has 15 amino acids. Looked up from germline, CDR1 is SGHVS and CDR2 is FQNEAQ. The V gene lost 5 bases and the J gene lost 1 base, with 14 bases spanning the gap. CDR3 region: CASSTGQFNNYGYTF. Written as DNA, the CDR3 is TGTGCCAGCAGCACAGGACAGTTCAATAACTATGGCTACACCTTC. Supplemented by reference TRBV7-8 and TRBJ1-2, the full variable domain reads GAGVSQSPRYKVAKRGQDVALRCDPISGHVSLFWYQQALGQGPEFLTYFQNEAQLDKSGLPSDRFFAERPEGSVSTLKIQRTQQEDSAVYLCASSTGQFNNYGYTFGSGTRLTVV.

Here the CDR3 reads CASSVDHLGNEQFF. The CDR3 DNA sequence: TGTGCCAGCAGCGTAGACCACCTGGGCAATGAGCAGTTCTTC. The chain combines TRBV9 with TRBJ2-1; D gene uncertain. V shed 0 bases and J shed 6 bases, with 10 bases lying between them. The CDR3 consists of 14 residues. CDR1 and CDR2 from the germline V gene are SGDLS and YYNGEE.

The chain is built from TRBV25-1 and TRBJ2-7; D may match TRBD1 or TRBD2 (5 bases each). CDR1 is MGHDK and CDR2 is SYGVNS in the germline V gene. This CDR3 comprises 13 residues. Trimming took 6 bases from V and 3 from J, leaving 12 bases between them. The chain's CDR3 is CASRGDSFYEQYF. The DNA for the CDR3 is TGTGCCAGCAGGGGGGATAGCTTCTACGAGCAGTACTTC.

The chain links TRBV7-8 to TRBJ1-1; the D gene is possibly TRBD1 (5 bases). V lost 1 base to trimming and J lost 1 base, with 10 bases between them. Germline V lookup: CDR1 SGHVS, CDR2 FQNEAQ. The length of the CDR3 is 15 residues. Here the CDR3 reads CASSLVSGGNTEAFF. CDR3 in DNA: TGTGCCAGCAGCTTAGTTTCCGGGGGGAACACTGAAGCTTTCTTT.

The chain recombines TRBV2 with TRBJ2-3; D uncertain. Trimming cost V 9 bases and J 2 bases, with 27 bases left between them. The CDR3 extends over 18 amino acids. The germline CDR1 and CDR2 sequences are SNHLY and FYNNEI. The CDR3 reads CARESLGRADGATDTQYF. The CDR3 coding sequence is TGTGCCAGAGAGTCCCTCGGTCGGGCAGACGGTGCCACAGATACGCAGTATTTT.

This chain uses TRBV7-6 with TRBJ1-1, with D possibly being TRBD1 (5 bases). CDR3 size: 15 residues. The V gene lost 2 bases and the J gene lost 4 bases, with 14 bases spanning the gap. Germline V gene lookup returns CDR1 SGHVS and CDR2 FNYEAQ. The CDR3 reads CASSLYGVGGTEAFF. CDR3 in DNA: TGTGCCAGCAGCTTATATGGAGTGGGGGGCACTGAAGCTTTCTTT.

The chain couples TRBV18 to TRBJ2-6; no clear D gene. The CDR3 sequence is 13 residues long. V was trimmed by 1 base and J by 4 bases, leaving 2 bases between them. Germline values: CDR1 KGHSH, CDR2 LQKENI. The CDR3 DNA reads TGTGCCAGCTCACCACAGGGGGCCAACGTCCTGACTTTC. This gives the protein CASSPQGANVLTF.

The chain has TRBV4-2 and TRBJ2-3; 11 bases fit TRBD2. The J segment lost 2 bases and the V segment lost 0 bases, leaving 4 bases of the junction unmatched. CDR1 is LGHNA, CDR2 YNFKEQ, per germline. CDR3 length: 17 residues. The CDR3 loop is CASSQDLAGGNTDTQYF. The CDR3 region has the DNA TGTGCCAGCAGCCAAGATCTAGCGGGGGGAAACACAGATACGCAGTATTTT.

The chain joins TRBV9 to TRBJ2-7; 8 bases align to TRBD2. With V trimmed by 4 bases and J by 2 bases, 14 bases remained unmatched. The CDR3 length is 17 residues. The germline gives CDR1 SGDLS, CDR2 YYNGEE. CDR3 bases: TGTGCCAGCAGCCCTAACCACCGGGAGGGAGTCCCCTACGAGCAGTACTTC. Translating gives CASSPNHREGVPYEQYF.

V gene TRBV7-9 combines with J gene TRBJ1-5; 7 positions agree with TRBD1. CDR1 is SEHNR, CDR2 FQNEAQ, per germline (reference sequence). After removal of 1 base from V and 3 bases from J, the junction contained 6 bases not matched to a gene. The length of the CDR3 is 16 residues. In DNA form, the CDR3 reads TGTGCCAGCAGCTTAGGACCGACAGGGAACAATCAGCCCCAGCATTTT. Residues: CASSLGPTGNNQPQHF.

Only one count was recorded for this clone. The gene calls are TRBV19 and TRBJ1-5; the D is unclear. From germline, CDR1 is LNHDA and CDR2 SQIVND (reference sequence). Trimming took 7 bases from V and 6 from J, leaving 10 bases between them. This CDR3 comprises 12 residues. The CDR3 bases are TGTGCCAGTATCCTCACGGGTCAGCCCCAGCATTTT. It is translated as CASILTGQPQHF. Looking up the rest from reference TRBV19 and TRBJ1-5 gives the full variable domain: DGGITQSPKYLFRKEGQNVTLSCEQNLNHDAMYWYRQDPGQGLRLIYYSQIVNDFQKGDIAEGYSVSREKKESFPLTVTSAQKNPTAFYLCASILTGQPQHFGDGTRLSIL.

The V call is TRBV4-1, the J call TRBJ1-3; tentative D call: TRBD1 (6 bases). V dropped 1 base and J dropped 2 bases, with 12 bases sitting between them. CDR1 is MGHRA and CDR2 is YSYEKL in the germline V gene. This CDR3 is 16 amino acids long. CDR3: CASSQVTGNAGNTIYF. Written as DNA, the CDR3 is TGCGCCAGCAGCCAAGTTACAGGGAACGCTGGAAACACCATATATTTT.

The chain couples TRBV27 to TRBJ1-5; D is possibly TRBD1 (5 bases). The CDR3 is 15 residues long. Germline values: CDR1 MNHEY, CDR2 SMNVEV (reference sequence). Trimming took off 5 bases at V and 6 bases at J, with 17 bases between the two ends. CDR3 DNA: TGTGCCAGCAGTCCCACAGGACGGGTTGGTCAGCCCCAGCATTTT. Translated: CASSPTGRVGQPQHF.

The chain recombines TRBV9 with TRBJ1-1; 11 bases line up with TRBD1. Germline values: CDR1 SGDLS, CDR2 YYNGEE. CDR3 size: 14 residues. With V trimmed by 4 bases and J by 8 bases, 7 bases remained unmatched. CDR3 in amino acids: CASSLGQGAGEAFF. Written as DNA, the CDR3 is TGTGCCAGCAGCCTCGGACAGGGGGCGGGAGAAGCTTTCTTT.

V usage is TRBV6-4 and J usage is TRBJ1-1; 8 nucleotides match TRBD1. In germline, CDR1 is MRHNA, CDR2 SNTAGT. The junction had 9 bases not matched to a gene; V was cut back by 7 bases and J by 5 bases. The CDR3 length is 14 residues. This CDR3 reads CASIETGEGTEAFF. The CDR3 coding sequence is TGTGCCAGCATTGAGACAGGGGAGGGGACTGAAGCTTTCTTT.

The V gene is TRBV18, the J gene TRBJ2-7; 11 nucleotides align to TRBD1. Trimming took 2 bases from V and 3 from J; bases not matched to a gene: 3. This CDR3 contains 15 residues. The germline gives CDR1 KGHSH, CDR2 LQKENI. The CDR3 protein is CASSPGTGGGYEQYF. The CDR3 bases are TGTGCCAGCTCACCAGGGACAGGGGGAGGCTACGAGCAGTACTTC.

The chain carries TRBV4-1 and TRBJ2-5, with a weak D call TRBD2 (5 bases). The V and J ends lost 1 base and 5 bases respectively, with 17 bases between them. This CDR3 is 16 amino acids long. Germline V gene lookup returns CDR1 MGHRA and CDR2 YSYEKL. DNA of the CDR3: TGCGCCAGCAGCCAAGTAGCGAATACTCTCCGGGAGACCCAGTACTTC. This translates into CASSQVANTLRETQYF.

A few counts support this clone. The rearrangement uses TRBV29-1 and TRBJ1-2, with 8 nucleotides matching TRBD1. CDR3 length: 14 amino acids. Germline V lookup: CDR1 SQVTM, CDR2 ANQGSEA. The CDR3 DNA is TGCAGTACCGAGGGGACAGGTGATTTTTATGGCTACACCTTC. Translating gives CSTEGTGDFYGYTF.

This clone was observed a few times. The V gene is TRBV19, the J gene TRBJ1-2; D is ambiguous. The CDR3 is 13 amino acids. Germline lookup yields CDR1 LNHDA and CDR2 SQIVND (reference sequence). Trimming pared 0 bases from V and 1 base from J, leaving 3 bases between. CDR3 protein: CASSIDSNYGYTF. In nucleotides, the CDR3 is TGTGCCAGTAGTATAGACAGTAACTATGGCTACACCTTC. The full variable domain, completed using reference TRBV19 and TRBJ1-2, is DGGITQSPKYLFRKEGQNVTLSCEQNLNHDAMYWYRQDPGQGLRLIYYSQIVNDFQKGDIAEGYSVSREKKESFPLTVTSAQKNPTAFYLCASSIDSNYGYTFGSGTRLTVV.

The chain uses TRBV30 and TRBJ1-2; D is ambiguous. Per the germline V gene, CDR1 is GTSNPN and CDR2 is SVGIG (reference sequence). The V and J ends lost 3 bases and 8 bases respectively, with 22 bases between them. The CDR3 is 15 amino acids. CDR3 in amino acids: CAWSASWEIAWGYTF. The CDR3 DNA follows: TGTGCCTGGAGCGCCTCGTGGGAAATAGCATGGGGCTACACCTTC.

The chain uses TRBV15 and TRBJ1-2; D possibly corresponds to TRBD1 (6 bases). CDR3 size: 14 residues. Deletions cut 3 bases from V and 4 bases from J, with 12 bases between. Germline CDR1 LNHNV, CDR2 YYDKDF (reference sequence). The CDR3 DNA is TGTGCCACCAGCAGGCCGGACAGTCTCTATGGCTACACCTTC. It specifies CATSRPDSLYGYTF.

The V call is TRBV19, the J call TRBJ1-1, with no clear D. This CDR3 has 13 residues. The ends were cut back, 6 bases at V and 5 bases at J, with 13 bases in the middle. The germline V gene has CDR1 LNHDA and CDR2 SQIVND (reference sequence). The CDR3 coding sequence is TGTGCCAGTAGCCAAGGCCCGGGGACTGAAGCTTTCTTT. Its protein is CASSQGPGTEAFF.

The chain links TRBV7-8 to TRBJ1-3; D is possibly TRBD1 (6 bases). Germline V gene sequence: CDR1 SGHVS, CDR2 FQNEAQ. V was cut by 6 bases and J by 2 bases, with 20 bases left in between. The CDR3 has 17 amino acids. DNA for the CDR3: TGTGCCAGCAGTCAGACCCTCTGGGGGGGCACTGGAAACACCATATATTTT. It specifies CASSQTLWGGTGNTIYF.

The V call is TRBV11-3, the J call TRBJ1-5; D not certain. Germline V lookup: CDR1 SGHNT, CDR2 YENEEA. This CDR3 contains 13 residues. V lost 1 base and J 7 bases, leaving 8 bases between the germline ends. The CDR3 DNA follows: TGTGCCAGCAGCTTAGGGCCTCAACAGCCCCAGCATTTT. Residues: CASSLGPQQPQHF.

The chain couples TRBV12-2 to TRBJ1-5; the table's D call of TRBD1 was not tested on the DNA. TRBV12-2 is marked as a pseudogene. CDR3 length: 18 residues. The DNA for the CDR3 is TGTGCAAGTCGCTTAGTGGGGGAGTTGGGACAGAACAATCAGCCCCAGCATTTT. Amino acids: CASRLVGELGQNNQPQHF.

The count of this clone is one. The chain combines TRBV14 with TRBJ1-2; D not certain. Trimming removed 4 bases at V and 5 bases at J, with 17 bases between. Germline CDR1 reads SGHDN; CDR2 reads FVKESK. The CDR3 length is 15 residues. CDR3 coding DNA: TGTGCCAGCAGCCTTGAGCATGAACAGCGATATGGCTACACCTTC. This encodes CASSLEHEQRYGYTF. The full variable domain, in which reference TRBV14 and TRBJ1-2 provide the parts outside the CDR3, is EAGVTQFPSHSVIEKGQTVTLRCDPISGHDNLYWYRRVMGKEIKFLLHFVKESKQDESGMPNNRFLAERTGGTYSTLKVQPAELEDSGVYFCASSLEHEQRYGYTFGSGTRLTVV.

V usage is TRBV29-1 and J usage is TRBJ1-1; 7 bases map to TRBD1. V was clipped by 6 bases and J by 5 bases; unmatched bases: 9. This CDR3 region has 13 residues. Germline CDR1 is SQVTM and CDR2 is ANQGSEA. The CDR3 is CSVGDSPRTEAFF. The CDR3 nucleotides are TGCAGCGTAGGGGACAGCCCGAGGACTGAAGCTTTCTTT.

The V gene is TRBV7-9, the J gene TRBJ1-1; D might be TRBD1 (6 bases). CDR3 length: 14 amino acids. Germline CDR1 is SEHNR and CDR2 is FQNEAQ (reference sequence). The V end lost 2 bases, the J end lost 11 bases, and 18 bases lay between the germline ends. The DNA for the CDR3 is TGTGCCAGCAGCTTAAGGGGGGGTAGAAACAGGGCTTTCTTT. Protein: CASSLRGGRNRAFF.

The V gene is TRBV9, the J gene TRBJ2-5, with 9 bases matching TRBD2. Trimming at V came to 1 base and at J to 8 bases, leaving 3 bases not matched to a gene. Germline-derived CDR1 and CDR2 are SGDLS and YYNGEE. This CDR3 is 13 amino acids long. CDR3 protein: CASSVRLAETQYF. CDR3 nucleotides: TGTGCCAGCAGCGTAAGACTAGCGGAAACCCAGTACTTC.